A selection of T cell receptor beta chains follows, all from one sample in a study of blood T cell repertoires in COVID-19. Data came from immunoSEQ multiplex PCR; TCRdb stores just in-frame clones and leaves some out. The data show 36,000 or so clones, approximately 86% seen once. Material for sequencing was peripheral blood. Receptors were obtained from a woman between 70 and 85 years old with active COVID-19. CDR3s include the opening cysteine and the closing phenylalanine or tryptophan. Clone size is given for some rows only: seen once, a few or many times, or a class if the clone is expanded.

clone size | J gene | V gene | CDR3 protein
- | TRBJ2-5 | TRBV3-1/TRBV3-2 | CASSQDRWGRGPPWETQYF
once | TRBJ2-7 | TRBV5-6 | CASSWYDRAILFEQYF
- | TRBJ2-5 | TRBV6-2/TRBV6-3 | CASSKAGGGQETQYF
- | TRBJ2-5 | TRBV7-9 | CASSFQSKETQYF
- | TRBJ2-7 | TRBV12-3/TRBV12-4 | CASSFTGIEQYF
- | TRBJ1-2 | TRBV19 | CASSPQQGAEGYTF
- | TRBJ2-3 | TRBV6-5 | CASSYSILAGVDTQYF
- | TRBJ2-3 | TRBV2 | CASSPIAGGADTQYF
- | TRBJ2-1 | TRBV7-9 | CASSLIDQGEFF
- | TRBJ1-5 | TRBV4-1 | CASSLAGGNQPQHF
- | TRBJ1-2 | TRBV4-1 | CASSQNIQSPIYTF
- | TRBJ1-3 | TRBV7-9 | CASTERGTLSGNTIYF
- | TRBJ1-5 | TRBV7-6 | CASSLGRDQPQHF
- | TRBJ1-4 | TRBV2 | CASSAYRINRGQGEKLFF
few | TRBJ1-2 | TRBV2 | CASTPDRNYGYTF
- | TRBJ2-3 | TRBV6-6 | CASSYNRADTQYF
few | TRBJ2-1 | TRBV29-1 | CSVVGLAGGHYNEQFF
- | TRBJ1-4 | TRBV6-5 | CATSRGNEKLFF
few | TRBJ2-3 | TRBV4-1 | CASSPEKWTDTQYF
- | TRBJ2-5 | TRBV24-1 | CATSGASGGGETQYF
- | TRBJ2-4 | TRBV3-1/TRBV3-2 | CASSQDLAGAQNIQYF
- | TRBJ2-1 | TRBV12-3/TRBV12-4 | CASSSRRTVKQFF
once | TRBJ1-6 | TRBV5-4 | CASSRDRANSPLHF
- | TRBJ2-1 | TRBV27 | CASRGGSGGYGNEQFF
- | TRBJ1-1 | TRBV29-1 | CSAVRGGSGNTEAFF
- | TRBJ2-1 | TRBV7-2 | CATALAGGTDEQFF
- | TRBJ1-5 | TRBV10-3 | CAIAPGVVQPQHF
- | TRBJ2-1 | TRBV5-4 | CASSSTTGGYGNEQFF
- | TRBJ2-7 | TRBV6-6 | CASLPGEGNEQYF
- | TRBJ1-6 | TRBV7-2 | CASSLGTQNNSPLHF
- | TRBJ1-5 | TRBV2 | CASSPRRDQPQHF
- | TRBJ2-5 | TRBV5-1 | CASSLHHDPDREWETQYF
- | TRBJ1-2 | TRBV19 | CASSMPRMANYGYTF
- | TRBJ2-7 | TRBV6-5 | CASRVRRGPGREQYF
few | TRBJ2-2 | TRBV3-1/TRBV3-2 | CASSQGRYGANTGELFF
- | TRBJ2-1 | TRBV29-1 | CSVEDQGLGYEQFF
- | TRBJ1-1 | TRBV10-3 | CATDPGSSRTEAFF